These 6 T cell receptor beta chains originate from one sample sequenced in a study of CD8+CD57+ T cells in acquired aplastic anemia. CD8+CD57+ cell expansion had been shown by flow cytometry in patients chosen for sequencing. For CDR3 and TCR beta VDJ profiling, genomic DNA was the template used. TCRdb itself ran the reads through MiXCR, one entry per CDR3 protein. Of some 150,000 distinct CDR3 sequences in the sample, approximately 52% were seen once. The sample consisted of sorted CD4+, CD8+, or CD8+CD57+ T cells (not recorded which) from PBMCs. The receptor source for this set is a human donor with aplastic anemia.

The rearrangement links TRBV7-2 to TRBJ2-3; TRBD2 aligns across 14 bases. The CDR3 contains 13 residues. V was clipped by 11 bases and J by 4 bases; unmatched bases: 2. The germline V gene has CDR1 SGHTA and CDR2 FQGNSA. The CDR3 region has the DNA TGTGCCGGGACTAGCGGGGGACCAGATACGCAGTATTTT. It is translated as CAGTSGGPDTQYF. Together with reference TRBV7-2 and TRBJ2-3, the CDR3 gives the full variable domain: GAGVSQSPSNKVTEKGKDVELRCDPISGHTALYWYRQSLGQGLEFLIYFQGNSAPDKSGLPSDRFSAERTGGSVSTLTIQRTQQEDSAVYLCAGTSGGPDTQYFGPGTRLTVL.

V is TRBV7-2 and J is TRBJ2-1; 7 nucleotides align to TRBD1. The CDR3 length is 12 residues. CDR1 SGHTA and CDR2 FQGNSA come from the germline V gene. Unmatched junction bases numbered 5, after V lost 6 bases and J lost 9 bases. The CDR3 coding sequence is TGTGCCAGCAGTGTAGGGGGCAGTGAGCAGTTCTTC. Its protein product is CASSVGGSEQFF.

This clonotype has a count of ten or more. The J gene is TRBJ2-2, the V gene TRBV20-1; 14 bases are a match to TRBD2. After removal of 0 bases from V and 5 bases from J, the junction contained 2 bases not matched to a gene. CDR3 length: 16 amino acids. The germline V gene encodes CDR1 DFQATT and CDR2 SNEGSKA (reference sequence). CDR3 residues: CSAREGLAGETGELFF. DNA of the CDR3: TGCAGTGCTAGAGAGGGACTAGCGGGGGAGACCGGGGAGCTGTTTTTT.

The rearrangement uses TRBV20-1 and TRBJ2-1, with 14 bases aligning to TRBD2. V shed 6 bases, J shed 4 bases, and the junction held 2 bases outside the gene matches. Germline-derived CDR1 and CDR2 are DFQATT and SNEGSKA (reference sequence). The CDR3 runs 14 residues. In nucleotides, the CDR3 is TGCAGTGCGTGGACTAGCGGGGGGTACAATGAGCAGTTCTTC. Its translation: CSAWTSGGYNEQFF.

This clonotype occurred many times. V gene TRBV11-2 combines with J gene TRBJ2-3; 9 bases are shared with TRBD2. Germline trimming cut 4 bases from V and 1 base from J; bases unmatched to any gene: 6. The CDR3 covers 16 residues. The germline V gene encodes CDR1 SGHAT and CDR2 FQNNGV. DNA of the CDR3: TGTGCCAGCAGCTATCGAGCGGGGGGACGCACAGATACGCAGTATTTT. It specifies CASSYRAGGRTDTQYF.

The chain uses TRBV20-1 and TRBJ2-1; 9 nucleotides line up with TRBD2. There are 19 residues in the CDR3. V shed 0 bases, J shed 0 bases, and the junction held 12 bases outside the gene matches. The germline gives CDR1 DFQATT, CDR2 SNEGSKA (reference sequence). The CDR3 protein is CSARDPNPSGAGSYNEQFF. The CDR3 DNA is TGCAGTGCTAGAGATCCCAACCCTAGCGGGGCAGGCTCCTACAATGAGCAGTTCTTC.